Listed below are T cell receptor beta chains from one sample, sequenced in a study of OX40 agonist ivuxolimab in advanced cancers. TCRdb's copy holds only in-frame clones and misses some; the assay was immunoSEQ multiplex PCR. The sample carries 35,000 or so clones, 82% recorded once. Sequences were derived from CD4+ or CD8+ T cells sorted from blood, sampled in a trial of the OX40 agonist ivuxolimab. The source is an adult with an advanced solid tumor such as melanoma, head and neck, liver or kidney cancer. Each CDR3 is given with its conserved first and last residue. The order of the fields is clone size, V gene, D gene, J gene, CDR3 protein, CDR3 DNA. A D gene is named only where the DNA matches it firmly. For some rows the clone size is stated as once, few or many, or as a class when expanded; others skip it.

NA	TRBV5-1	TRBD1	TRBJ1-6	CASSLAGQGAPLHF	TGCGCCAGCAGCTTGGCCGGACAGGGTGCACCCCTCCACTTT
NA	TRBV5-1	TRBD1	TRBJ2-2	CASSPEGGQGSTGELFF	TGCGCCAGCAGCCCGGAGGGGGGACAGGGGAGCACCGGGGAGCTGTTTTTT
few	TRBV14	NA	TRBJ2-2	CASSQDFGLTNTGELFF	TGTGCCAGCAGCCAAGATTTCGGCCTTACGAACACCGGGGAGCTGTTTTTT
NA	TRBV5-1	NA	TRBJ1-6	CASSLSQGNSPLHF	TGCGCCAGCAGCTTGAGTCAGGGAAACTCACCCCTCCACTTT
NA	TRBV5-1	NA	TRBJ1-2	CASSTDIYYGYTF	TGCGCCAGCAGCACAGACATCTACTATGGCTACACCTTC
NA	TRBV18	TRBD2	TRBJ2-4	CASSPTLAGEVQYF	TGTGCCAGCTCACCTACGTTAGCGGGGGAGGTTCAGTACTTC
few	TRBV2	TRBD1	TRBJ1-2	CASSGQGALYGYTF	TGTGCCAGCAGTGGACAGGGGGCTTTGTATGGCTACACCTTC
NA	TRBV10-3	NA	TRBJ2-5	CAISVGVKETQYF	TGTGCCATCAGTGTGGGAGTAAAAGAGACCCAGTACTTC
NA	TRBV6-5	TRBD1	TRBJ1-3	CASRRDRVSNTIYF	TGTGCCAGCAGACGGGACAGGGTGTCAAACACCATATATTTT
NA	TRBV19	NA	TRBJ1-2	CASSNGISYGYTF	TGTGCCAGTAGTAATGGCATTTCCTATGGCTACACCTTC
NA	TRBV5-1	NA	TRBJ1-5	CASSVEGGNQPQHF	TGCGCCAGCAGCGTAGAAGGGGGCAATCAGCCCCAGCATTTT
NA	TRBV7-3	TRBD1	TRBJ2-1	CASSSGTGLYNEQFF	TGTGCCAGCAGCTCCGGGACAGGGCTATACAATGAGCAGTTCTTC
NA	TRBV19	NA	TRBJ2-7	CASSIRAVAPRVVYEQYF	TGTGCCAGTAGTATTCGGGCTGTCGCACCTCGAGTAGTCTACGAGCAGTACTTC
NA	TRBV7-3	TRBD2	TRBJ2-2	CASSPASGGVTGELFF	TGTGCCAGCAGCCCTGCTAGCGGGGGGGTGACCGGGGAGCTGTTTTTT
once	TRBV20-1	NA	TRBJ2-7	CSASRGYEQYF	TGCAGTGCCTCCAGGGGCTACGAGCAGTACTTC
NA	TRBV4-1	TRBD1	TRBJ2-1	CASSKSRDRGDNEQFF	TGCGCCAGCAGCAAGTCCCGGGACAGGGGGGACAATGAGCAGTTCTTC
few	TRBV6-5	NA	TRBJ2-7	CASSYSWRGLSYEQYF	TGTGCCAGCAGTTACTCATGGCGGGGTCTTTCCTACGAGCAGTACTTC
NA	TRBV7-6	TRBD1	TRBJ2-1	CASSKTGGLTYNEQFF	TGTGCCAGCAGTAAAACAGGGGGTCTTACCTACAATGAGCAGTTCTTC
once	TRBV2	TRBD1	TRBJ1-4	CASRQGGTNEKLFF	TGTGCCAGCAGACAGGGGGGGACTAATGAAAAACTGTTTTTT
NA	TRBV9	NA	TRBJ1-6	CASSGQSNSPLHF	TGTGCCAGCAGCGGACAGTCAAATTCACCCCTCCACTTT
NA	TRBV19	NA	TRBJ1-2	CASSPGRRVGDGYTF	TGTGCCAGTAGTCCCGGACGCCGGGTGGGCGATGGCTACACCTTC
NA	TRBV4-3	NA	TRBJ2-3	CASSQERVSTDTQYF	TGCGCCAGCAGCCAAGAGAGGGTTAGCACAGATACGCAGTATTTT
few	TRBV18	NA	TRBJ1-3	CASGPGLGRASGNTIYF	TGTGCCAGCGGACCAGGTCTAGGCAGAGCCTCTGGAAACACCATATATTTT
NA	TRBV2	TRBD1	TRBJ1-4	CASRTGTVEEKLFF	TGTGCCAGCAGAACCGGGACAGTCGAAGAAAAACTGTTTTTT
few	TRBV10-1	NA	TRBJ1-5	CASSGKRVAGNQPQHF	TGCGCCAGCAGTGGGAAGAGGGTCGCCGGCAATCAGCCCCAGCATTTT
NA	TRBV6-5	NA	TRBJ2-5	CASGPHGGAKETQYF	TGTGCCAGCGGCCCACATGGGGGGGCTAAAGAGACCCAGTACTTC
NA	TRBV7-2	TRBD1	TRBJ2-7	CASSWTGRTYEQYF	TGTGCCAGCAGCTGGACAGGGCGAACCTACGAGCAGTACTTC
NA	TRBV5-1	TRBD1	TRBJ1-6	CATRDSINSPLHF	TGCGCCACCCGGGACAGTATTAATTCACCCCTCCACTTT
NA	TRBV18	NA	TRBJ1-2	CASSPRQGDYGYTF	TGTGCCAGCTCACCACGGCAGGGAGACTATGGCTACACCTTC
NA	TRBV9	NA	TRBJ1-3	CASSVSPGPYGNTIYF	TGTGCCAGCAGCGTAAGCCCAGGGCCCTATGGAAACACCATATATTTT
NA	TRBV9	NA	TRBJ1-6	CASSAQGSPLHF	TGTGCCAGCAGCGCACAGGGTTCACCCCTCCACTTT
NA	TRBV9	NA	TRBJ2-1	CASTPVQVRDRLYNEQFF	TGTGCCAGCACTCCTGTTCAGGTAAGAGACAGACTATACAATGAGCAGTTCTTC
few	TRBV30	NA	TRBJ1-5	CAWSVILPGPQHF	TGTGCCTGGAGTGTAATCCTCCCCGGGCCCCAGCATTTT
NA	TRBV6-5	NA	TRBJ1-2	CASRGANYGYTF	TGTGCCAGCAGGGGAGCTAACTATGGCTACACCTTC
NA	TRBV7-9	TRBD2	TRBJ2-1	CASSPAGGEQFF	TGTGCCAGCAGCCCAGCGGGGGGTGAGCAGTTCTTC
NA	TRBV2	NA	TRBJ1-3	CASSVEADTIYF	TGTGCCAGCAGTGTTGAAGCCGACACCATATATTTT
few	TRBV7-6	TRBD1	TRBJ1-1	CASSLTGVVTEAFF	TGTGCCAGCAGCTTGACAGGGGTGGTGACTGAAGCTTTCTTT
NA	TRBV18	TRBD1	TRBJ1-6	CASSPLQGANNSPLHF	TGTGCCAGCTCACCACTTCAGGGGGCAAATAATTCACCCCTCCACTTT
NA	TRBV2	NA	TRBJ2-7	CASSTSAGFHEQYF	TGTGCCAGCAGTACCTCCGCCGGGTTTCACGAGCAGTACTTC
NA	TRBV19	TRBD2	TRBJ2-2	CASATSGGAITGELFF	TGTGCCAGCGCGACTAGCGGGGGGGCAATCACCGGGGAGCTGTTTTTT
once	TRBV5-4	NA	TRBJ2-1	CASSQTLARSYNEQFF	TGTGCCAGCAGCCAAACCCTAGCGCGGTCCTACAATGAGCAGTTCTTC
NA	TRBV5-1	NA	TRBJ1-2	CASSLEAGRNGYTF	TGCGCCAGCAGCTTGGAGGCCGGGAGGAATGGCTACACCTTC
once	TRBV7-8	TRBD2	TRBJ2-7	CASSPSAGGGTYEQYF	TGTGCCAGCAGCCCGTCGGCGGGCGGGGGGACCTACGAGCAGTACTTC
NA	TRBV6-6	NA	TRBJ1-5	CASSYSGGNQPQHF	TGTGCCAGCAGTTACTCAGGGGGAAATCAGCCCCAGCATTTT
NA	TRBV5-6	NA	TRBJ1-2	CASNQEGGNYGYTF	TGTGCCAGCAACCAGGAGGGGGGGAACTATGGCTACACCTTC
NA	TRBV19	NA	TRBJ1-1	CASSTTMNTEAFF	TGTGCCAGTAGTACCACCATGAACACTGAAGCTTTCTTT
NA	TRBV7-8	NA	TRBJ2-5	CASSFRGVETQYF	TGTGCCAGCAGCTTCAGGGGCGTAGAGACCCAGTACTTC
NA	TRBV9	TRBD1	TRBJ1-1	CASSVSGTGTTEAFF	TGTGCCAGCAGCGTCTCCGGGACAGGGACCACTGAAGCTTTCTTT
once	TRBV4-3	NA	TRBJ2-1	CASSQDGTVSSNEQFF	TGCGCCAGCAGCCAAGATGGGACCGTTAGTAGCAATGAGCAGTTCTTC
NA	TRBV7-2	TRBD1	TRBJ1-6	CASSLTGTGERSPLHF	TGTGCCAGCAGCCTAACCGGGACAGGGGAGCGATCACCCCTCCACTTT
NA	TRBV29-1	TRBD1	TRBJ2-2	CSVVETGVGELFF	TGCAGCGTTGTCGAGACAGGGGTGGGGGAGCTGTTTTTT
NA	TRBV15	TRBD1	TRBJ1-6	CATSSEGQGHSSYNSPLHF	TGTGCCACCAGCAGCGAGGGACAGGGGCACAGCTCCTATAATTCACCCCTCCACTTT
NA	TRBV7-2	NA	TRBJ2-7	CASSLEGIPSYEQYF	TGTGCCAGCAGCTTAGAGGGGATCCCCTCCTACGAGCAGTACTTC